This T cell receptor (beta chain) was retrieved from a study of T cell responses to AZD1222 COVID-19 vaccine. The CDR3 sequence is 13 residues long. Germline loops: CDR1 SGHTA, CDR2 FQGTGA. The V end was cut by 5 bases, the J end by 5 bases, with 12 bases between. This clone was seen a handful of times. In the same sample, other DNA sequences code for this CDR3. Using immunoSEQ multiplex PCR, the repertoire was profiled, and TCRdb retains in-frame clones only, with some absent. This table has about 120,000 clones, 87% appearing once. The chain is built from TRBV7-3 and TRBJ1-2, with unresolved D. Source: peripheral blood, taken on day 0 of AZD1222 vaccination. This clonotype was obtained from an adult in good health. The CDR3 coding sequence is TGTGCCAGCAGCCTGGGCGGCGGGTATGGCTACACCTTC. Protein product: CASSLGGGYGYTF.